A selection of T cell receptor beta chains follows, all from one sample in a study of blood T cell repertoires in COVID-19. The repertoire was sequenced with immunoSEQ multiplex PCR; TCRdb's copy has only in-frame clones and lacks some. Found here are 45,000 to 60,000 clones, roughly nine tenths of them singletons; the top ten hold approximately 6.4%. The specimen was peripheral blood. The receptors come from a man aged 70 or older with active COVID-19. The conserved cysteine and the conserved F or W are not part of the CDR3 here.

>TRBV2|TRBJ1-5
ASSGSNDQPQH
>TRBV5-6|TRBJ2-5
ASSLGASETQY
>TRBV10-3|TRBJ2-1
AISESAGGNDEQF
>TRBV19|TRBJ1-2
ASSMRGSGYT
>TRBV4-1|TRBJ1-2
ASSPHFGTGVEGYT
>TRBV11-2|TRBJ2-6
ASSLLITAGANVLT
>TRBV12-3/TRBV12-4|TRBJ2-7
ASSLDSYYEQY
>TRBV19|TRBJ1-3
ATSTGTGNTIY
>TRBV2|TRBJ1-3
ASSAMVGGNTIY
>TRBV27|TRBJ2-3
ASSPRTGSGSTDTQY
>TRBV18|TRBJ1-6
ASSPGTGDSPLH
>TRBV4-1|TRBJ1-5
ASSQGGTGQPQH
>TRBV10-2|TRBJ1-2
ASSDPQGAHGYT
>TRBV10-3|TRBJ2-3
AISESLLAGATDTQY
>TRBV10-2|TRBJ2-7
ASSGDTSSTYEQY
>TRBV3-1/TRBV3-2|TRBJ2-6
ASSQVTGANVLT